The following is a T cell receptor beta chain sequence with its context. Its antigen is unidentified. These data belong to a study of cytomegalovirus exposure and HLA in healthy donors. TCRdb keeps only in-frame clones here, not all; method: immunoSEQ multiplex PCR. The sample lists under 200,000 clones, around nine tenths occurring once. General study results and limits: Reports indicated that the classifier achieved high specificity and sensitivity in diagnosing cytomegalovirus status.

This CDR3 has 13 residues. Germline V CDR1 and CDR2: SGHRS, YFSETQ. J was trimmed by 6 bases and V by 7 bases; bases with no gene match: 9. J is TRBJ1-1 and V is TRBV5-1; 7 nucleotides match TRBD1. The sequenced sample consisted of PBMCs. This sequence originates from a woman between 18 and 30 years old in good health and CMV-seropositive. The CDR3 region has the DNA TGCGCCAGCGGGGAACAGGGGAGTGCTGAAGCTTTCTTT. This codes for CASGEQGSAEAFF. Full variable domain (remainder filled in from reference TRBV5-1 and TRBJ1-1): KAGVTQTPRYLIKTRGQQVTLSCSPISGHRSVSWYQQTPGQGLQFLFEYFSETQRNKGNFPGRFSGRQFSNSRSEMNVSTLELGDSALYLCASGEQGSAEAFFGQGTRLTVV.